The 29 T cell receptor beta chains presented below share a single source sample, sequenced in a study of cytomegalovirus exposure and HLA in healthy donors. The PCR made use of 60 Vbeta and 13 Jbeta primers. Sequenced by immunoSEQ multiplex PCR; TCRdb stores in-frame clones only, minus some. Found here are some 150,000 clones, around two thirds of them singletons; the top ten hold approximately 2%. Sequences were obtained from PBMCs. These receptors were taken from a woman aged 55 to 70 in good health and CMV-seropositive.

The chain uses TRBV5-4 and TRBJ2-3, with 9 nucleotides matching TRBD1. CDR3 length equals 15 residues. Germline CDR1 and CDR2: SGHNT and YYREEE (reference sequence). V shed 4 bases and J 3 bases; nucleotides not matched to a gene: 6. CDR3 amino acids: CASSPGTGPTDTQYF. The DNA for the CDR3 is TGTGCCAGCAGCCCCGGGACAGGGCCAACAGATACGCAGTATTTT.

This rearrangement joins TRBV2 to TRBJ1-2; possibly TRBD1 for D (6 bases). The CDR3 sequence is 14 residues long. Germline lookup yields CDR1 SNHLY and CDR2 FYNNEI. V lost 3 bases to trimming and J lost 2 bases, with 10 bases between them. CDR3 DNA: TGTGCCAGCAGTGAGACAGGATTCAACTATGGCTACACCTTC. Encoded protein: CASSETGFNYGYTF.

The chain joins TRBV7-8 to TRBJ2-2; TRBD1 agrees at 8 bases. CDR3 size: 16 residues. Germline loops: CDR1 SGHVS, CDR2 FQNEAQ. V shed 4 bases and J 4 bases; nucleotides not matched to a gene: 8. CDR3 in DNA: TGTGCCAGCAGCTCCAGGACAGGGAAGGGCACCGGGGAGCTGTTTTTT. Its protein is CASSSRTGKGTGELFF.

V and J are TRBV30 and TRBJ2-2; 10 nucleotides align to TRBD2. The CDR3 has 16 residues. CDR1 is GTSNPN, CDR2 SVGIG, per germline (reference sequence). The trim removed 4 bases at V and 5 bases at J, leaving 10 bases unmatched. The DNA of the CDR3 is TGTGCCTGGACCGCGGGTAGCGGGAGGTTGACCGGGGAGCTGTTTTTT. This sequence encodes CAWTAGSGRLTGELFF.

CDR3: CSARGRLAYNEQFF. As DNA, the CDR3 is TGCAGCGCCCGAGGGAGACTAGCGTACAATGAGCAGTTCTTC. The chain carries TRBV29-1 and TRBJ2-1, with TRBD2 matching 8 bases. The trim removed 7 bases at V and 4 bases at J, leaving 9 bases unmatched. Germline V gives CDR1 SQVTM, CDR2 ANQGSEA. The CDR3 has 14 residues.

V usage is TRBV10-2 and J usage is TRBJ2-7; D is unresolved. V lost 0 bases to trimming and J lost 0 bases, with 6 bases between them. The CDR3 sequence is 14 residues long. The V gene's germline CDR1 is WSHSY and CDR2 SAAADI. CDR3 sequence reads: CASSESKHSYEQYF. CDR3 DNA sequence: TGCGCCAGCAGTGAGTCTAAGCACTCCTACGAGCAGTACTTC.

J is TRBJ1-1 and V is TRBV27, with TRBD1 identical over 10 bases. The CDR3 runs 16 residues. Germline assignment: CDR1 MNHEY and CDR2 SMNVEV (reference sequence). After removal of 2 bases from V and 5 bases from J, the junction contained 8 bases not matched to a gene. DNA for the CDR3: TGTGCCAGCAGTTTAATTCCGGGACAGGGGTTTACTGAAGCTTTCTTT. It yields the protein CASSLIPGQGFTEAFF.

The DNA of the CDR3 is TGTGCCAGCAGTTTGGGCAGCTACGAGCAGTACTTC. This gives the protein CASSLGSYEQYF. The chain is built from TRBV7-9 and TRBJ2-7; D unresolved. CDR3 length equals 12 residues. V lost 6 bases and J lost 3, with 9 bases in between. The germline V gene has CDR1 SEHNR and CDR2 FQNEAQ (reference sequence).

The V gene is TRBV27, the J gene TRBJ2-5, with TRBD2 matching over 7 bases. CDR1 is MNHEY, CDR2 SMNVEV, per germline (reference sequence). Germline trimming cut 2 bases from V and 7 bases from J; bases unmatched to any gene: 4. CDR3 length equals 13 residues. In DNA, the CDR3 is TGTGCCAGCAGTTTAAACACGGGGGGGACCCAGTACTTC. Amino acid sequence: CASSLNTGGTQYF.

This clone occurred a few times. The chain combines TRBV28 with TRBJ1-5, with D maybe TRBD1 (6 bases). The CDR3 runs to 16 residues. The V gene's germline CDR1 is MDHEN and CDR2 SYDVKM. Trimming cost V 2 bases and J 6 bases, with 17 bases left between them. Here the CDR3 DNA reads TGTGCCAGCAGTTTAAGTGGTACAGGGTTCGGTCAGCCCCAGCATTTT. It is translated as CASSLSGTGFGQPQHF.

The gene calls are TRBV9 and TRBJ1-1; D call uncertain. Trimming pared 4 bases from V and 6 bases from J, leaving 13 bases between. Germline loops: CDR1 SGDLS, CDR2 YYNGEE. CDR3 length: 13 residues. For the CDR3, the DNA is TGTGCCAGCAGCAAACCGGGGAGCCCTGAAGCTTTCTTT. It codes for CASSKPGSPEAFF.

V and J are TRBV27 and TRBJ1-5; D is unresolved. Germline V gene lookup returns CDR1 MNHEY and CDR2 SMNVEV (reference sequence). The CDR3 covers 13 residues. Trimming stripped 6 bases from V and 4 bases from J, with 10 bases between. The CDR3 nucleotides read TGTGCCAGCAGCCCCGGTTGGAATCAGCCCCAGCATTTT. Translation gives CASSPGWNQPQHF.

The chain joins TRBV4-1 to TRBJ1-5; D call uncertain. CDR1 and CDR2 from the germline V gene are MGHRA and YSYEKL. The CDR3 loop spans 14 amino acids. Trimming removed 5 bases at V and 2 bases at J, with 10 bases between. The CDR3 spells CASSSGEGNQPQHF. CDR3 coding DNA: TGCGCCAGCAGCTCTGGGGAGGGCAATCAGCCCCAGCATTTT.

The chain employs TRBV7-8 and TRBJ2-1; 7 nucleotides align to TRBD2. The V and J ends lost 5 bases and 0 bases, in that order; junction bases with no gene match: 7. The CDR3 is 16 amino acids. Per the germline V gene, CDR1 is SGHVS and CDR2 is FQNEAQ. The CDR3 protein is CASSPREGSSYNEQFF. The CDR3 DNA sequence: TGTGCCAGCAGCCCAAGGGAGGGGAGCTCCTACAATGAGCAGTTCTTC.

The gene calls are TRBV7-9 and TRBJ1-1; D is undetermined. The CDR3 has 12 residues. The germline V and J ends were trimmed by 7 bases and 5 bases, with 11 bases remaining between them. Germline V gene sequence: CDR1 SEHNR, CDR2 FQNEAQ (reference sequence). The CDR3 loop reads CASTRGETEAFF. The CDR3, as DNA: TGTGCCAGCACCCGAGGCGAAACTGAAGCTTTCTTT. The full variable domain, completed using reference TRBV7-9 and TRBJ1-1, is DTGVSQNPRHKITKRGQNVTFRCDPISEHNRLYWYRQTLGQGPEFLTYFQNEAQLEKSRLLSDRFSAERPKGSFSTLEIQRTEQGDSAMYLCASTRGETEAFFGQGTRLTVV.

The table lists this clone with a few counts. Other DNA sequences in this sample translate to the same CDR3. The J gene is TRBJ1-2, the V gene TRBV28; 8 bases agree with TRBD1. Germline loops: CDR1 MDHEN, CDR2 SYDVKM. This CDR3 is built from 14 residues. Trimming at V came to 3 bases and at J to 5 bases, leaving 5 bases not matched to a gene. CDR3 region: CASSFGTGGYGYTF. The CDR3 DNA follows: TGTGCCAGCAGTTTCGGGACAGGTGGATATGGCTACACCTTC.

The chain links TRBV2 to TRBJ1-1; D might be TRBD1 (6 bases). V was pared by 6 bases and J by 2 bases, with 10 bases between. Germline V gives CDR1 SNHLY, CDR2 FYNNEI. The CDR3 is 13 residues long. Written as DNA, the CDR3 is TGTGCCAGCAGCGCGACAGGCAACACTGAAGCTTTCTTT. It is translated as CASSATGNTEAFF.

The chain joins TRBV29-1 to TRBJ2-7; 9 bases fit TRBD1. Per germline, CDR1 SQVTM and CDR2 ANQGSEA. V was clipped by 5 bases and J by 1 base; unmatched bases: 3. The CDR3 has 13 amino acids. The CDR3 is CSVTGTGSYEQYF. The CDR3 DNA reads TGCAGCGTTACCGGGACAGGGTCCTACGAGCAGTACTTC.

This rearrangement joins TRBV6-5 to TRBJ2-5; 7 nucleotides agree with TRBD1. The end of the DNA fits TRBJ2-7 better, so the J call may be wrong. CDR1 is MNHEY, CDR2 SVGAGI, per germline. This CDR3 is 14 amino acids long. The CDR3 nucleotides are TGTGCCAGCAGTTACCGTACAGGGGCCTACGAGCAGTACTTC. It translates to CASSYRTGAYEQYF.

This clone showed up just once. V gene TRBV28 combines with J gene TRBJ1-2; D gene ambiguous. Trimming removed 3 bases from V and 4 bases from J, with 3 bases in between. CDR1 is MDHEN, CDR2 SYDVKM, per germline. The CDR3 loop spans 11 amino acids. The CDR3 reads CASSFLYGYTF. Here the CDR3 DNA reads TGTGCCAGCAGTTTCCTCTATGGCTACACCTTC.

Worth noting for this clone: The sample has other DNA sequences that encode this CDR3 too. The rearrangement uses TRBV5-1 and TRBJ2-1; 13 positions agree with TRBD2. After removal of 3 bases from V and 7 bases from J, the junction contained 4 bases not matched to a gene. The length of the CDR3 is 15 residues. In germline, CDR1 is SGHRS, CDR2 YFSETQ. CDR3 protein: CASSSGLAGDNEQFF. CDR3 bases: TGCGCCAGCAGCTCCGGACTAGCGGGAGATAATGAGCAGTTCTTC.

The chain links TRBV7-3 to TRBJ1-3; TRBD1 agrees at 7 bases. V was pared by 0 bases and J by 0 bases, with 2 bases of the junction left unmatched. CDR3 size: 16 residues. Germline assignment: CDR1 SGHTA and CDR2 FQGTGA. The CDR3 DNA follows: TGTGCCAGCAGCTTAACAGGGGGCCTCTCTGGAAACACCATATATTTT. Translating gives CASSLTGGLSGNTIYF.

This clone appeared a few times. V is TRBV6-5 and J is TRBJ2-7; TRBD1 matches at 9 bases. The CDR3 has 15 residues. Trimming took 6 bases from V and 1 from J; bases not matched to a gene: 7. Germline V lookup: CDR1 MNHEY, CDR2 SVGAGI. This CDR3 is CASRIGQGTSYEQYF. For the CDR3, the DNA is TGTGCCAGCAGAATAGGACAGGGGACTTCCTACGAGCAGTACTTC.

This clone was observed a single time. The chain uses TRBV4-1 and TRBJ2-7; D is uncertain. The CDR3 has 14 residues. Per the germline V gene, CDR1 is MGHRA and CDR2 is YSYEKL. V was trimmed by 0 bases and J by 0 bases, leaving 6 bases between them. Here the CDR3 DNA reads TGCGCCAGCAGCCAAGATAGGAGCTCCTACGAGCAGTACTTC. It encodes CASSQDRSSYEQYF.

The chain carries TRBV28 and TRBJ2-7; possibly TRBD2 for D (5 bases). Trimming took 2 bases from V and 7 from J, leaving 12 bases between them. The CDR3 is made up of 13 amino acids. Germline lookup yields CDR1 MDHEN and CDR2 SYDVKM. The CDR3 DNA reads TGTGCCAGCAGTTTAGGGCTACCGGGGGAGCAGTACTTC. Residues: CASSLGLPGEQYF.

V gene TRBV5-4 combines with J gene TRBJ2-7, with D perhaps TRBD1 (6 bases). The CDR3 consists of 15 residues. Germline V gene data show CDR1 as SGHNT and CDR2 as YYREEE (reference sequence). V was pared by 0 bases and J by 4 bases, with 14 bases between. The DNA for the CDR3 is TGTGCCAGCAGCTTGGGGGGACAAACCAATTACGAGCAGTACTTC. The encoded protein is CASSLGGQTNYEQYF.

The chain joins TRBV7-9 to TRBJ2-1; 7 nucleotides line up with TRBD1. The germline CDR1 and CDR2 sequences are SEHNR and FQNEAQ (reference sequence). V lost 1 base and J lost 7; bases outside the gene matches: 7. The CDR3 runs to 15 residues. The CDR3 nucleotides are TGTGCCAGCAGCTTAGAGGGGGCGATCCCTAATGAGCAGTTCTTC. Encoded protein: CASSLEGAIPNEQFF.

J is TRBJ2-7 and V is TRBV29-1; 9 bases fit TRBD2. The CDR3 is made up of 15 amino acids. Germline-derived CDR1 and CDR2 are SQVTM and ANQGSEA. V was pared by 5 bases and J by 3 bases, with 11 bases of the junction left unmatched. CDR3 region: CSVSGTSKSSYEQYF. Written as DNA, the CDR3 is TGCAGCGTTTCCGGGACTAGCAAATCGAGCTACGAGCAGTACTTC.

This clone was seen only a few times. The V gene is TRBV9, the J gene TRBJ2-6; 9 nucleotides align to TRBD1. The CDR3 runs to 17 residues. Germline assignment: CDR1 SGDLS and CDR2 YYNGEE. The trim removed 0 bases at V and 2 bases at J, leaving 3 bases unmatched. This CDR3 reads CASSVGTGVAGANVLTF. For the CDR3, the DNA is TGTGCCAGCAGCGTAGGGACAGGGGTGGCTGGGGCCAACGTCCTGACTTTC.